Listed below are T cell receptor beta chains from one sample, sequenced in a study of cytotoxic CD8 clonotypes in ibrutinib-treated CLL. The repertoire was sequenced with immunoSEQ multiplex PCR; TCRdb's copy has only in-frame clones and lacks some. The profile shows more than 11,000 clones, roughly 76% of them singletons. The input for sequencing was PBMCs, taken before ibrutinib treatment. The receptors stem from a human donor with chronic lymphocytic leukemia. CDR3s include the opening cysteine and the closing phenylalanine or tryptophan. The size of a clone is reported for some rows only, either as once, few or many, or as a class for expanded clones.

v_gene: TRBV21-1
abundance: NA
CDR3aa: CASSKGNPGAPDQPQHF

v_gene: TRBV7-2
abundance: NA
CDR3aa: CASSPLRGYNEQFF

v_gene: TRBV19
abundance: NA
CDR3aa: CASSSGRGYEQYF

v_gene: TRBV19
abundance: NA
CDR3aa: CASSIDGDTAYEQYF

v_gene: TRBV7-9
abundance: NA
CDR3aa: CASGGLGETQYF

v_gene: TRBV2
abundance: few
CDR3aa: CASSAPWTGGGNTIYF

v_gene: TRBV2
abundance: NA
CDR3aa: CASTGEGNTGELFF

v_gene: TRBV7-2
abundance: NA
CDR3aa: CASSLGGMRPQHF

v_gene: TRBV19
abundance: NA
CDR3aa: CASSIGRLAGVGGELFF

v_gene: TRBV19
abundance: NA
CDR3aa: CASSMSGYSGELFF

v_gene: TRBV7-6
abundance: few
CDR3aa: CASSLRRSTDTQYF

v_gene: TRBV28
abundance: NA
CDR3aa: CASSKGGQGDKLFF

v_gene: TRBV5-6
abundance: NA
CDR3aa: CASSRGLGNTGELFF

v_gene: TRBV7-9
abundance: few
CDR3aa: CASTLSGGETQYF

v_gene: TRBV7-9
abundance: once
CDR3aa: CASSYRLAGYNEQFF

v_gene: TRBV7-2
abundance: NA
CDR3aa: CASSLGPLAALDTQYF

v_gene: TRBV28
abundance: NA
CDR3aa: CASRRGGDMNTEAFF

v_gene: TRBV5-1
abundance: NA
CDR3aa: CASSLVTGNTEAFF

v_gene: TRBV6-5
abundance: few
CDR3aa: CASSRSGYESPLHF

v_gene: TRBV5-8
abundance: NA
CDR3aa: CASSSWAYEQYF

v_gene: TRBV14
abundance: NA
CDR3aa: CASGIAETQYF

v_gene: TRBV5-1
abundance: NA
CDR3aa: CASSSDTERYF

v_gene: TRBV9
abundance: NA
CDR3aa: CASSPGHTDVETQYF

v_gene: TRBV19
abundance: once
CDR3aa: CASSIGTGPLTTFF

v_gene: TRBV5-4
abundance: NA
CDR3aa: CASSRWAGDNEQFF

v_gene: TRBV5-1
abundance: NA
CDR3aa: CASSFTGDSNQPQHF

v_gene: TRBV30
abundance: few
CDR3aa: CAWSVMGGRETQYF

v_gene: TRBV6-1
abundance: once
CDR3aa: CASRPGRDTGELFF

v_gene: TRBV4-2
abundance: few
CDR3aa: CASSQDRGRGITNEQFF

v_gene: TRBV11-2
abundance: NA
CDR3aa: CASNLGDSYTEAFF

v_gene: TRBV4-1
abundance: NA
CDR3aa: CASSQGVWGATNEKLFF

v_gene: TRBV2
abundance: NA
CDR3aa: CASRDRTGGKDTQYF

v_gene: TRBV19
abundance: once
CDR3aa: CASGGPHSGANVLTF

v_gene: TRBV6-5
abundance: few
CDR3aa: CASSPSEGSQHF

v_gene: TRBV28
abundance: NA
CDR3aa: CASRPGTLGQPQHF

v_gene: TRBV5-6
abundance: NA
CDR3aa: CASSSPSGNEQFF

v_gene: TRBV9
abundance: NA
CDR3aa: CASSVNWGYQSGELFF

v_gene: TRBV19
abundance: NA
CDR3aa: CASSATGGLGQYF

v_gene: TRBV5-1
abundance: NA
CDR3aa: CASSLTPPSLNEKLFF

v_gene: TRBV19
abundance: NA
CDR3aa: CASSAAGGHPQETQYF

v_gene: TRBV15
abundance: NA
CDR3aa: CATSRQEPYEQYF

v_gene: TRBV7-8
abundance: NA
CDR3aa: CASSLAVGAGHEQYF

v_gene: TRBV11-2
abundance: once
CDR3aa: CASSLRADTQYF

v_gene: TRBV27
abundance: NA
CDR3aa: CASSPRTSRQETQYF

v_gene: TRBV18
abundance: NA
CDR3aa: CASSAGTSYEQYF

v_gene: TRBV9
abundance: NA
CDR3aa: CASSPRGRQGVRQPQHF

v_gene: TRBV21-1
abundance: few
CDR3aa: CASSIGVGQPQHF

v_gene: TRBV4-3
abundance: few
CDR3aa: CASSPSGRGTSPLHF

v_gene: TRBV27
abundance: NA
CDR3aa: CASSPRQTDTQYF

v_gene: TRBV10-3
abundance: few
CDR3aa: CAISGVGTGDEQFF

v_gene: TRBV29-1
abundance: NA
CDR3aa: CSVWGGETQYF

v_gene: TRBV10-3
abundance: NA
CDR3aa: CATSGQGYSGYTF

v_gene: TRBV27
abundance: NA
CDR3aa: CASSPWAGHTQYF

v_gene: TRBV27
abundance: NA
CDR3aa: CASSGGRLNTEAFF

v_gene: TRBV7-7
abundance: NA
CDR3aa: CASSLGTGYTDTQYF